Listed below are T cell receptor beta chains from one sample, sequenced in a study of T cell responses to AZD1222 COVID-19 vaccine. Sequencing used immunoSEQ multiplex PCR; TCRdb keeps in-frame clones, though not all of them. The sample contains about 140,000 clones, 70% to 90% of which appear only once. Sequenced material: peripheral blood, taken 28 days after the second AZD1222 dose. Receptor source: an adult who received the AZD1222 COVID-19 vaccine. Each CDR3 is given with its conserved first and last residue. Fields, in order: J gene, clone size, D gene, V gene, CDR3 protein, CDR3 DNA. D genes are given only for firm matches. Size tells how often a clone was seen (once, few, many) or the class of an expanded clone, and some rows leave it out.

TRBJ1-2 few . TRBV20-1 CSASADQDLHGYTF TGCAGTGCTAGTGCGGATCAAGACCTACATGGCTACACCTTC
TRBJ2-7 . TRBD2 TRBV4-2 CASSSRLAEKTEQYF TGTGCCAGCAGCTCCCGACTAGCGGAGAAGACGGAGCAGTACTTC
TRBJ2-1 . TRBD2 TRBV14 CASSQGTTGGARDEQFF TGTGCCAGCAGCCAGGGGACAACCGGGGGGGCCAGGGATGAGCAGTTCTTC
TRBJ1-4 once . TRBV15 CATSRGEGTDNEKLFF TGTGCCACCAGCAGGGGGGAGGGCACGGATAATGAAAAACTGTTTTTT
TRBJ2-1 . TRBD1 TRBV29-1 CSARDRYNEQFF TGCAGCGCCCGGGACAGATACAATGAGCAGTTCTTC
TRBJ2-1 . . TRBV7-3 CASSSDSHEQFF TGTGCCAGCAGCTCGGACAGCCACGAGCAGTTCTTC
TRBJ2-3 once . TRBV28 CASSRPDTQYF TGTGCCAGCAGCCGACCAGATACGCAGTATTTT
TRBJ2-6 . . TRBV30 CAWTKDSFGANVLTF TGTGCCTGGACCAAAGACAGCTTCGGGGCCAACGTCCTGACTTTC
TRBJ1-5 . . TRBV27 CASSRTFGDQPQHF TGTGCCAGCAGTCGAACATTCGGCGATCAGCCCCAGCATTTT
TRBJ2-6 . TRBD1 TRBV7-9 CASSWDRGAFGANVLTF TGTGCCAGCAGCTGGGACAGGGGGGCTTTTGGGGCCAACGTCCTGACTTTC
TRBJ2-1 . TRBD2 TRBV10-1 CASSGSGGAGEQFF TGCGCCAGCAGTGGTAGCGGGGGGGCCGGTGAGCAGTTCTTC
TRBJ2-7 . TRBD1 TRBV6-5 CASSFSDRGSAYEQYF TGTGCCAGCAGTTTTTCGGACAGGGGGTCGGCCTACGAGCAGTACTTC
TRBJ1-1 once . TRBV4-2 CASSQDRTERLNTEAFF TGTGCCAGCAGCCAAGATAGGACGGAGAGATTGAACACTGAAGCTTTCTTT
TRBJ1-5 once . TRBV28 CASSSPGSGNQPQHF TGTGCCAGCAGTTCTCCGGGGTCGGGGAACCAGCCCCAGCATTTT
TRBJ1-4 . TRBD1 TRBV29-1 CSAPGTGGEKLFF TGCAGCGCCCCAGGGACAGGGGGTGAAAAACTGTTTTTT
TRBJ1-1 . TRBD1 TRBV15 CATSRDQGGTTEAFF TGTGCCACCAGCAGAGATCAGGGGGGAACCACTGAAGCTTTCTTT
TRBJ1-3 . . TRBV30 CAGTNTRGGNTIYF TGTGCCGGGACCAACACCCGGGGCGGAAACACCATATATTTT
TRBJ2-7 . TRBD1 TRBV25-1 CASSPDRASSYEQYF TGTGCCAGCAGTCCTGACAGGGCTTCCTCCTACGAGCAGTACTTC
TRBJ2-1 . . TRBV5-1 CASSRGGSRENEQFF TGCGCCAGCAGTCGAGGCGGAAGTCGGGAAAATGAGCAGTTCTTC
TRBJ2-1 . . TRBV5-1 CASSGSRSDSNQQFF TGCGCCAGCAGCGGGAGTCGTTCCGACTCCAATCAGCAGTTCTTC
TRBJ2-3 . . TRBV18 CASSPRAGQVPDTQYF TGTGCCAGCTCACCACGGGCAGGACAAGTACCAGATACGCAGTATTTT
TRBJ2-2 . . TRBV24-1 CATSAYRGRDTGELFF TGTGCCACCAGTGCCTACCGGGGCCGCGACACCGGGGAGCTGTTTTTT
TRBJ1-4 . . TRBV12-3/TRBV12-4 CASSFRMAEKLFF TGTGCCAGCAGTTTTCGGATGGCCGAAAAACTGTTTTTT
TRBJ1-1 once . TRBV5-5 CASSPAVSLNTEAFF TGTGCCAGCAGCCCGGCGGTCAGCCTGAACACTGAAGCTTTCTTT
TRBJ2-5 once . TRBV28 CASRWSGEETQYF TGTGCCAGCAGGTGGAGTGGGGAGGAGACCCAGTACTTC
TRBJ2-1 . . TRBV27 CASSQPAVHNEQFF TGTGCCAGCAGCCAGCCCGCGGTCCACAATGAGCAGTTCTTC
TRBJ1-2 . TRBD1 TRBV19 CASSPQTGGGGGYTF TGTGCCAGTAGTCCTCAAACAGGGGGCGGTGGTGGCTACACCTTC
TRBJ1-1 . . TRBV6-5 CASIDRSEAFF TGTGCCAGCATCGACAGGTCTGAAGCTTTCTTT
TRBJ1-1 . . TRBV28 CASAGGGLRNTEAFF TGTGCCAGCGCGGGGGGAGGGTTGCGGAACACTGAAGCTTTCTTT
TRBJ2-2 . . TRBV12-5 CASGQGLAGELFF TGTGCTAGTGGCCAGGGGCTGGCGGGGGAGCTGTTTTTT
TRBJ1-4 few . TRBV4-3 CASSQDHEKLFF TGCGCCAGCAGCCAAGACCATGAAAAACTGTTTTTT
TRBJ2-7 . . TRBV19 CASSMTQGYEQYF TGTGCCAGTAGTATGACGCAGGGCTACGAGCAGTACTTC
TRBJ2-2 . TRBD1 TRBV27 CASSWDRGSTGELFF TGTGCCAGCAGTTGGGACAGGGGATCCACCGGGGAGCTGTTTTTT